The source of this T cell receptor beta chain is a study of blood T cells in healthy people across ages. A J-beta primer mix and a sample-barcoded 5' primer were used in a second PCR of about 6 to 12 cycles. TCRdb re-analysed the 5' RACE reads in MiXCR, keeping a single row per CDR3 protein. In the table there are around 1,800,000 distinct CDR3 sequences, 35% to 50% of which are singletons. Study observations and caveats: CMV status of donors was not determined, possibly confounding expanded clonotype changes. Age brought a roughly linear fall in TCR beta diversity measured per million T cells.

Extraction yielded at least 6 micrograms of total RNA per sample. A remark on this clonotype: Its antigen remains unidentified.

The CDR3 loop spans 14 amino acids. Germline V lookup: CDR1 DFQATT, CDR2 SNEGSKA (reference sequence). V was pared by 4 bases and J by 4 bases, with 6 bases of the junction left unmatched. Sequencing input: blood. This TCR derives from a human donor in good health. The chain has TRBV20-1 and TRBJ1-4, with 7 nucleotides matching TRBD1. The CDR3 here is CSAIRGQLNEKLFF. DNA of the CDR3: TGCAGTGCTATCAGGGGACAGCTTAATGAAAAACTGTTTTTT.